The rows below give T cell receptor beta chains drawn from one sample of a study of cytomegalovirus exposure and HLA in healthy donors. Repertoires were generated with immunoSEQ multiplex PCR, while TCRdb's copy carries only in-frame clones and drops some. This table holds roughly 160,000 clones, around 79% found once. Sequences were obtained from PBMCs. The receptor set was obtained from a man aged 35 to 55 in good health and CMV-seronegative. Both conserved end residues are part of each CDR3. D genes are given only for firm matches. Only part of the rows carry a size: once, few, many, or a class if the clone is expanded.

v_call: TRBV30; clone_size: .; j_call: TRBJ2-7; d_call: TRBD2; cdr3_aa: CAWSSGGTYEQYF; cdr3_nt: TGTGCCTGGAGCAGCGGGGGGACCTACGAGCAGTACTTC
v_call: TRBV5-1; clone_size: .; j_call: TRBJ2-5; d_call: TRBD2; cdr3_aa: CASSLVASGGLVETQYF; cdr3_nt: TGCGCCAGCAGCTTGGTGGCTAGCGGGGGGCTGGTGGAGACCCAGTACTTC
v_call: TRBV27; clone_size: .; j_call: TRBJ2-6; d_call: .; cdr3_aa: CASTFSVGANVLTF; cdr3_nt: TGTGCCAGCACCTTTTCCGTTGGGGCCAACGTCCTGACTTTC
v_call: TRBV9; clone_size: .; j_call: TRBJ2-1; d_call: TRBD2; cdr3_aa: CASSARPSGGHYEQFF; cdr3_nt: TGTGCCAGCAGCGCCCGCCCTAGCGGGGGTCACTATGAGCAGTTCTTC
v_call: TRBV19; clone_size: .; j_call: TRBJ1-5; d_call: TRBD1; cdr3_aa: CASSTWDSLNQPQHF; cdr3_nt: TGTGCCAGTAGTACCTGGGACAGCCTAAATCAGCCCCAGCATTTT
v_call: TRBV5-1; clone_size: .; j_call: TRBJ2-1; d_call: .; cdr3_aa: CASSLANRVSFYNEQFF; cdr3_nt: TGCGCCAGCAGCTTGGCCAACCGCGTTTCGTTCTACAATGAGCAGTTCTTC
v_call: TRBV6-5; clone_size: .; j_call: TRBJ1-6; d_call: .; cdr3_aa: CASSYSTQGWSPLHF; cdr3_nt: TGTGCCAGCAGTTACTCGACCCAGGGTTGGTCACCCCTCCACTTT
v_call: TRBV4-1; clone_size: once; j_call: TRBJ2-3; d_call: .; cdr3_aa: CASSLGLSTDTQYF; cdr3_nt: TGCGCCAGCAGCCTTGGACTTTCCACAGATACGCAGTATTTT
v_call: TRBV7-8; clone_size: .; j_call: TRBJ2-3; d_call: TRBD2; cdr3_aa: CASSLRGGKRGTDTQYF; cdr3_nt: TGTGCCAGCAGCCTACGCGGGGGTAAGCGGGGCACAGATACGCAGTATTTT
v_call: TRBV12-5; clone_size: .; j_call: TRBJ1-4; d_call: .; cdr3_aa: CASGLVAGTRGNEKLFF; cdr3_nt: TGTGCTAGTGGTTTGGTAGCGGGGACACGGGGAAATGAAAAACTGTTTTTT
v_call: TRBV9; clone_size: .; j_call: TRBJ2-2; d_call: TRBD2; cdr3_aa: CASSFRGGPTGELFF; cdr3_nt: TGTGCCAGCAGCTTTCGGGGGGGCCCCACCGGGGAGCTGTTTTTT
v_call: TRBV2; clone_size: .; j_call: TRBJ2-1; d_call: TRBD2; cdr3_aa: CASSASGGALEQFF; cdr3_nt: TGTGCCAGCAGTGCTAGCGGGGGGGCTCTTGAGCAGTTCTTC
v_call: TRBV4-1; clone_size: .; j_call: TRBJ1-1; d_call: TRBD1; cdr3_aa: CASSQFPLQGKAFF; cdr3_nt: TGCGCCAGCAGCCAATTTCCCTTACAGGGGAAAGCTTTCTTT
v_call: TRBV5-4; clone_size: once; j_call: TRBJ2-7; d_call: TRBD1; cdr3_aa: CASSLGADRALLGEQYF; cdr3_nt: TGTGCCAGCAGCTTGGGGGCGGACAGGGCATTGTTGGGCGAGCAGTACTTC
v_call: TRBV14; clone_size: few; j_call: TRBJ2-3; d_call: .; cdr3_aa: CASSRDTGARYTQYF; cdr3_nt: TGTGCCAGCAGCCGGGACACGGGCGCCAGATACACGCAGTATTTT
v_call: TRBV5-1; clone_size: once; j_call: TRBJ2-1; d_call: .; cdr3_aa: CASSPGLVISYNEQFF; cdr3_nt: TGCGCCAGCAGCCCGGGACTCGTCATCTCCTACAATGAGCAGTTCTTC
v_call: TRBV6-5; clone_size: .; j_call: TRBJ2-3; d_call: TRBD2; cdr3_aa: CASSPPASGDTQYF; cdr3_nt: TGTGCCAGCAGTCCTCCGGCTAGCGGGGATACGCAGTATTTT
v_call: TRBV6-6; clone_size: .; j_call: TRBJ1-2; d_call: .; cdr3_aa: CASVRDSHGYTF; cdr3_nt: TGTGCCAGCGTACGGGATAGCCATGGCTACACCTTC
v_call: TRBV9; clone_size: .; j_call: TRBJ2-5; d_call: TRBD1; cdr3_aa: CASSERGLNIETQYF; cdr3_nt: TGTGCCAGCAGCGAAAGGGGGCTGAATATAGAGACCCAGTACTTC
v_call: TRBV29-1; clone_size: .; j_call: TRBJ2-7; d_call: .; cdr3_aa: CSVEDNNRDYEQYF; cdr3_nt: TGCAGCGTTGAAGATAATAACAGGGACTACGAGCAGTACTTC